Presented here are 27 T cell receptor beta chains from one specimen sequenced in a study of beta chain features in type 1 diabetes listed by TCRdb under 2018. Libraries came from the immunoSEQ multiplex PCR assay. The High Capacity cDNA Reverse Transcription Kit was used to reverse transcribe all of the isolated RNA, meaning that expressed TCRB transcripts were what got sequenced. TCRdb carries this immuneACCESS record with in-frame sequences only. Its versions omit some clonotypes, under half of them owing to an unresolved V gene in the studies checked, with the rest unexplained. This sample has hundreds of thousands of clones in its table, and about an eighth of those were observed once. Around 0.022% of the sample belongs to the ten largest clones. Their antigens remain unidentified. Results and caveats for the whole study, not just this receptor: A moderate but significant shortening of TCRB CDR3 length was observed in type 1 diabetes patients in all four CD4+ subsets.

Sequencing was done on a sample of naive CD4+ T cells from blood. Taken with the paper, the label for cell subset or site translates to: true naive CD4+ T cells. These receptors were obtained from a man younger than 35 with type 1 diabetes.

This clone was counted a few times. The gene calls are TRBV7-6 and TRBJ2-1; D is perhaps TRBD2 (7 bases). Deletions cut 0 bases from V and 8 bases from J, with 17 bases between. The CDR3 is 16 amino acids. Germline lookup yields CDR1 SGHVS and CDR2 FNYEAQ. CDR3 protein: CASSLASGGQWDEQFF. CDR3 in DNA: TGTGCCAGCAGCTTAGCATCGGGGGGCCAGTGGGATGAGCAGTTCTTC.

This clone was observed a handful of times. This CDR3 is CASSPRTVGNTIYF. The DNA of the CDR3 is TGTGCCAGCAGCCCTCGGACAGTGGGAAACACCATATATTTT. The chain carries TRBV14 and TRBJ1-3, with D maybe TRBD1 (6 bases). Looked up from germline, CDR1 is SGHDN and CDR2 is FVKESK. V was trimmed by 4 bases and J by 4 bases, leaving 11 bases between them. The CDR3 loop spans 14 amino acids.

This clone has more than one count but fewer than ten. CDR3: CASTPNPNSGNTIYF. The CDR3 coding sequence is TGCGCCAGCACCCCTAACCCGAACTCTGGAAACACCATATATTTT. The rearrangement uses TRBV23-1 and TRBJ1-3, with D hard to call. TRBV23-1 is an open reading frame whose function is uncertain. Trimming pared 7 bases from V and 0 bases from J, leaving 13 bases between. The CDR3 runs 15 residues.

The J gene is TRBJ2-3, the V gene TRBV2; D ambiguous. Germline CDR1 and CDR2: SNHLY and FYNNEI. The CDR3 has 12 residues. V was trimmed by 7 bases and J by 5 bases, leaving 10 bases between them. CDR3: CASNMWKDTQYF. CDR3 in DNA: TGTGCCAGCAATATGTGGAAAGATACGCAGTATTTT.

The chain is built from TRBV6-5 and TRBJ1-6; TRBD1 might be the D (6 bases). The V gene's germline CDR1 is MNHEY and CDR2 SVGAGI. The CDR3 extends over 16 amino acids. The V gene lost 0 bases and the J gene lost 10 bases, with 16 bases spanning the gap. This CDR3 reads CASSYSSRAGDSPLHF. CDR3 nucleotide sequence: TGTGCCAGCAGTTACTCGAGCCGAGCAGGGGACTCACCCCTCCACTTT.

The chain uses TRBV30 and TRBJ1-1; the D is unclear. There are 11 residues in the CDR3. Germline values: CDR1 GTSNPN, CDR2 SVGIG (reference sequence). The germline V and J ends were trimmed by 0 bases and 12 bases, with 11 bases remaining between them. DNA for the CDR3: TGTGCCTGGAGTGTAGGTCCGAGAACTTTCTTT. As protein: CAWSVGPRTFF. Using reference TRBV30 and TRBJ1-1 for the parts outside the CDR3, the full variable domain is SQTIHQWPATLVQPVGSPLSLECTVEGTSNPNLYWYRQAAGRGLQLLFYSVGIGQISSEVPQNLSASRPQDRQFILSSKKLLLSDSGFYLCAWSVGPRTFFGQGTRLTVV.

This clone was found a few times. The chain joins TRBV9 to TRBJ1-1; TRBD1 might be the D (5 bases). This CDR3 is 16 amino acids long. V gave up 3 bases and J gave up 3 bases, with 18 bases separating them. CDR1 is SGDLS and CDR2 is YYNGEE in the germline V gene. The CDR3 is CASSAQLDGTDTEAFF. CDR3 coding DNA: TGTGCCAGCAGCGCCCAATTGGACGGGACGGACACTGAAGCTTTCTTT. Looking up the rest from reference TRBV9 and TRBJ1-1 gives the full variable domain: DSGVTQTPKHLITATGQRVTLRCSPRSGDLSVYWYQQSLDQGLQFLIQYYNGEERAKGNILERFSAQQFPDLHSELNLSSLELGDSALYFCASSAQLDGTDTEAFFGQGTRLTVV.

The chain couples TRBV28 to TRBJ2-5; perhaps D is TRBD1 or TRBD2 (5 bases each). V was shortened by 7 bases and J by 5 bases, with 11 bases between the two germline ends. The CDR3 covers 12 residues. CDR1 and CDR2 from the germline V gene are MDHEN and SYDVKM. For the CDR3, the DNA is TGTGCCAGCAAAGGGACGACGGAGACCCAGTACTTC. This encodes CASKGTTETQYF.

The chain combines TRBV30 with TRBJ1-1; 11 bases align to TRBD1. Per the germline V gene, CDR1 is GTSNPN and CDR2 is SVGIG (reference sequence). CDR3 length: 13 amino acids. Losses at the gene ends were 8 bases for V and 3 bases for J; bases not matched to a gene: 5. In nucleotides, the CDR3 is TGTGCCGGGCGGGGACAGGGGGACACTGAAGCTTTCTTT. Translated: CAGRGQGDTEAFF.

This clone was found a few times. The gene calls are TRBV7-9 and TRBJ1-1, with D unresolved. CDR3 size: 14 residues. Germline V gene lookup returns CDR1 SEHNR and CDR2 FQNEAQ (reference sequence). V was clipped by 2 bases and J by 3 bases, with 10 bases between them. Here the CDR3 reads CASSLKGIHTEAFF. The CDR3 nucleotides read TGTGCCAGCAGCTTAAAAGGGATTCACACTGAAGCTTTCTTT.

The V and J genes are TRBV30 and TRBJ1-1; D perhaps matches TRBD1 (5 bases). The CDR3 is made up of 14 amino acids. Germline lookup yields CDR1 GTSNPN and CDR2 SVGIG (reference sequence). V was trimmed by 5 bases and J by 2 bases, leaving 15 bases between them. The CDR3 reads CAWASTAGNTEAFF. For the CDR3, the DNA is TGTGCCTGGGCCTCGACAGCAGGAAACACTGAAGCTTTCTTT.

This clone turned up a few times. The rearrangement links TRBV2 to TRBJ2-5, with TRBD1 matching over 8 bases. V lost 8 bases, J lost 4 bases, and 6 bases stayed unmatched. Per the germline V gene, CDR1 is SNHLY and CDR2 is FYNNEI. This CDR3 has 13 amino acids. CDR3 sequence reads: CASRTGSGETQYF. Written as DNA, the CDR3 is TGTGCCAGCCGGACAGGGTCCGGAGAGACCCAGTACTTC.

This clone occurred a few times. The rearrangement joins TRBV29-1 to TRBJ1-1; D remains unclear. V gave up 4 bases and J gave up 4 bases, with 16 bases separating them. Germline V lookup: CDR1 SQVTM, CDR2 ANQGSEA. The CDR3 loop spans 14 amino acids. This CDR3 is CSVVLVGRSTEAFF. The DNA of the CDR3 is TGCAGCGTTGTCCTCGTTGGTCGAAGCACTGAAGCTTTCTTT.

Here the CDR3 reads CASSQVGREDTEAFF. CDR3 nucleotide sequence: TGCGCCAGCAGCCAAGTGGGTCGTGAGGACACTGAAGCTTTCTTT. The chain links TRBV4-1 to TRBJ1-1; D not certain. From germline, CDR1 is MGHRA and CDR2 YSYEKL. The CDR3 consists of 15 residues. V dropped 1 base and J dropped 3 bases, with 12 bases sitting between them.

This clone has only a few counts. The rearrangement uses TRBV6-5 and TRBJ2-7; D is ambiguous. Trimming removed 2 bases at V and 3 bases at J, with 14 bases between. The CDR3 extends over 15 amino acids. Germline loops: CDR1 MNHEY, CDR2 SVGAGI. The chain's CDR3 is CASSYVSSLDYEQYF. The CDR3 DNA reads TGTGCCAGCAGTTACGTTTCAAGTTTGGACTACGAGCAGTACTTC.

Concerning this clone: The sample has other DNA sequences that encode this CDR3 too. V is TRBV2 and J is TRBJ1-2; D is uncertain. The CDR3 extends over 12 amino acids. With 3 bases removed from V and 5 bases from J, the gap between germline ends came to 7 bases. Germline assignment: CDR1 SNHLY and CDR2 FYNNEI. The CDR3 nucleotides read TGTGCCAGCAGTGAGCAGGATTATGGCTACACCTTC. Translating it yields CASSEQDYGYTF.

The chain has TRBV25-1 and TRBJ2-3, with D perhaps matching TRBD2 (6 bases). The CDR3 is 16 amino acids. Germline V gene lookup returns CDR1 MGHDK and CDR2 SYGVNS. V lost 1 base and J lost 3, with 14 bases in between. This CDR3 reads CASSELSSSGTDTQYF. CDR3 coding DNA: TGTGCCAGCAGTGAATTATCGTCGAGCGGGACAGATACGCAGTATTTT.

In its sample, this clone was seen a few times. The gene calls are TRBV5-1 and TRBJ2-5; D uncertain. The CDR3 consists of 14 residues. Per the germline V gene, CDR1 is SGHRS and CDR2 is YFSETQ. V lost 5 bases to trimming and J lost 2 bases, with 13 bases between them. CDR3 protein: CASRPSVEQETQYF. The CDR3 DNA follows: TGCGCCAGCAGGCCCTCGGTGGAGCAAGAGACCCAGTACTTC.

The CDR3 reads CACGMNTEAFF. The DNA of the CDR3 is TGTGCCTGTGGGATGAACACTGAAGCTTTCTTT. V gene TRBV30 combines with J gene TRBJ1-1; D gene uncertain. The CDR3 spans 11 residues. Looked up from germline, CDR1 is GTSNPN and CDR2 is SVGIG (reference sequence). Deletions cut 6 bases from V and 0 bases from J, with 5 bases between.

DNA of the CDR3: TGTGCCAGCAGTGACGAGGGACAGGGGGCAGGACAGCCCCAGCATTTT. Translating it yields CASSDEGQGAGQPQHF. The chain carries TRBV2 and TRBJ1-5; 12 bases agree with TRBD1. V gave up 3 bases and J gave up 7 bases; unmatched junction bases: 7. This CDR3 spans 16 amino acids. Germline CDR1 and CDR2: SNHLY and FYNNEI.

This clone was counted a few times. The chain is built from TRBV6-1 and TRBJ2-5, with TRBD2 matching over 9 bases. There are 13 residues in the CDR3. V shed 8 bases and J 5 bases; nucleotides not matched to a gene: 6. Germline loops: CDR1 MNHNS, CDR2 SASEGT. The CDR3 spells CASEVAGAETQYF. The CDR3 DNA is TGTGCCAGCGAGGTAGCGGGGGCGGAGACCCAGTACTTC.

As DNA, the CDR3 is TGTGCCAGCAGTTCCAGCCTGCATGCTTTCTTT. Translating gives CASSSSLHAFF. This chain links TRBV27 with TRBJ1-1, with D unresolved. Trimming cost V 4 bases and J 11 bases, with 11 bases left between them. This CDR3 has 11 residues. Germline lookup yields CDR1 MNHEY and CDR2 SMNVEV (reference sequence).

Note on this clone: The sample has other DNA sequences that encode this CDR3 too. This sequence joins TRBV9 and TRBJ1-2, with a tentative D call TRBD1 (6 bases). The CDR3 has 13 residues. Germline V lookup: CDR1 SGDLS, CDR2 YYNGEE. V lost 2 bases and J 2 bases, leaving 7 bases between the germline ends. The CDR3: CASSVTGNYGYTF. The CDR3, as DNA: TGTGCCAGCAGCGTGACAGGCAACTATGGCTACACCTTC.

This clone has more than one count but fewer than ten. The chain employs TRBV27 and TRBJ2-7; D is uncertain. CDR1 and CDR2 from the germline V gene are MNHEY and SMNVEV (reference sequence). The CDR3 has 14 amino acids. The V end was cut by 5 bases, the J end by 0 bases, with 11 bases between. This chain's CDR3 is CASSLIVPSYEQYF. The CDR3 DNA is TGTGCCAGCAGTCTGATAGTTCCCTCCTACGAGCAGTACTTC.

The genes are TRBV30 and TRBJ2-3; 9 bases match TRBD1. CDR1 is GTSNPN and CDR2 is SVGIG in the germline V gene (reference sequence). Unmatched junction bases numbered 8, after V lost 6 bases and J lost 4 bases. The CDR3 is made up of 14 amino acids. The CDR3 DNA reads TGTGCCTGCAAACCGGGACAGGGCCCAGATACGCAGTATTTT. It specifies CACKPGQGPDTQYF.

In nucleotides, the CDR3 is TGCGCCAGCAGCTTGTTCGGGGGGCTAGTTACACTTGCCACAGATACGCAGTATTTT. Its protein product is CASSLFGGLVTLATDTQYF. This chain connects TRBV5-1 to TRBJ2-3; tentatively, D is TRBD2 (7 bases). Germline-derived CDR1 and CDR2 are SGHRS and YFSETQ. There are 19 residues in the CDR3. V lost 1 base to trimming and J lost 2 bases, with 23 bases between them.

This clone was seen only a few times. V is TRBV27 and J is TRBJ2-1; 10 bases are shared with TRBD2. Germline CDR1 is MNHEY and CDR2 is SMNVEV (reference sequence). Trimming cost V 3 bases and J 7 bases; bases outside gene matches: 9. The CDR3 extends over 16 amino acids. The DNA of the CDR3 is TGTGCCAGCAGTTTTGCACTAGCGGGGAAATGGAATGAGCAGTTCTTC. Residues: CASSFALAGKWNEQFF.